One sample yielded the 14 T cell receptor beta chains listed below, sequenced in a study of identical twins. TCRdb fed the 5' RACE reads into MiXCR, producing one record per CDR3 protein. The sample carries 250,000 or so distinct CDR3 sequences, 5.5% to 7% recorded once. The data also belong to a second study, concerning yellow fever vaccine responses in identical twins.

Sequenced input: memory (CD45RO+) T cells sorted from blood. These receptors all come from a woman aged 18-35 years in good health.

This clonotype was seen a handful of times. The chain carries TRBV27 and TRBJ1-5, with D perhaps TRBD1 (5 bases). The V end lost 3 bases, the J end lost 6 bases, and 12 bases lay between the germline ends. The CDR3 runs to 14 residues. Germline assignment: CDR1 MNHEY and CDR2 SMNVEV (reference sequence). As DNA, the CDR3 is TGTGCCAGCAGTTTCTGGGGGGAGGGTCAGCCCCAGCATTTT. Translation: CASSFWGEGQPQHF.

The chain couples TRBV11-2 to TRBJ1-6; 9 bases fit TRBD1. J gave up 7 bases and V 6 bases, and 7 bases lay outside the gene matches. In germline, CDR1 is SGHAT, CDR2 FQNNGV. This CDR3 is built from 15 residues. CDR3 region: CASSSQGAGNSPLHF. CDR3 coding DNA: TGTGCCAGCAGTTCACAGGGGGCAGGCAATTCACCCCTCCACTTT.

Ten or more counts support this clonotype. The CDR3 here is CASSPTGGVETQYF. The DNA for the CDR3 is TGCGCCAGCAGTCCTACAGGGGGCGTAGAGACCCAGTACTTC. J is TRBJ2-5 and V is TRBV5-1; 9 bases line up with TRBD1. The CDR3 is 14 residues long. The V gene end was trimmed by 5 bases and the J gene end by 4 bases; junction bases not matched to a gene: 6. Germline CDR1 SGHRS, CDR2 YFSETQ.

This clonotype was seen a handful of times. The chain recombines TRBV20-1 with TRBJ2-2, with TRBD1 as a possible D gene (6 bases). Trimming cost V 0 bases and J 5 bases, with 10 bases left between them. The CDR3 spans 14 residues. The germline gives CDR1 DFQATT, CDR2 SNEGSKA (reference sequence). The CDR3 reads CSARDQGRTGELFF. In DNA form, the CDR3 reads TGCAGTGCTAGAGATCAGGGGCGAACCGGGGAGCTGTTTTTT.

In this sample, this clonotype turned up a few times. The chain recombines TRBV28 with TRBJ2-3; tentative D call: TRBD2 (5 bases). The germline gives CDR1 MDHEN, CDR2 SYDVKM. The ends were cut back, 6 bases at V and 2 bases at J, with 12 bases in the middle. This CDR3 has 14 amino acids. The CDR3 sequence is CASRKEAYTDTQYF. The DNA of the CDR3 is TGTGCCAGCAGAAAGGAGGCTTACACAGATACGCAGTATTTT.

In this sample, this clonotype turned up many times. The V and J genes are TRBV12-3 or TRBV12-4 and TRBJ1-4; 9 nucleotides line up with TRBD1. V dropped 8 bases and J dropped 4; count of bases not matched to a gene: 5. The CDR3 is made up of 14 amino acids. CDR3 amino acids: CASQPGQGNEKLFF. The CDR3, as DNA: TGTGCCAGCCAGCCGGGACAGGGTAATGAAAAACTGTTTTTT.

This clonotype was counted between two and nine times. The rearrangement links TRBV2 to TRBJ1-1; TRBD1 might be the D (5 bases). Per germline, CDR1 SNHLY and CDR2 FYNNEI. Trimming stripped 7 bases from V and 0 bases from J, with 9 bases between. The CDR3 sequence is 13 residues long. CDR3 residues: CASTRDLNTEAFF. The CDR3 coding sequence is TGTGCCAGCACCAGGGACCTGAACACTGAAGCTTTCTTT. Full variable domain (outside the CDR3, taken from reference TRBV2 and TRBJ1-1): EPEVTQTPSHQVTQMGQEVILRCVPISNHLYFYWYRQILGQKVEFLVSFYNNEISEKSEIFDDQFSVERPDGSNFTLKIRSTKLEDSAMYFCASTRDLNTEAFFGQGTRLTVV.

The rearrangement uses TRBV9 and TRBJ2-1; 8 bases are a match to TRBD2. With V trimmed by 0 bases and J by 7 bases, 6 bases remained unmatched. This CDR3 comprises 15 residues. CDR1 SGDLS and CDR2 YYNGEE come from the germline V gene. The CDR3 DNA reads as TGTGCCAGCAGCGTAGGTGGCGGGGGGATTAATGAGCAGTTCTTC. It codes for CASSVGGGGINEQFF.

The chain has TRBV14 and TRBJ1-1, with D tentatively TRBD1 (6 bases). V dropped 4 bases and J dropped 11 bases, with 14 bases sitting between them. Germline loops: CDR1 SGHDN, CDR2 FVKESK. This CDR3 comprises 12 residues. The chain's CDR3 is CASSPIQGSAFF. CDR3 nucleotide sequence: TGTGCCAGCAGCCCAATACAGGGCAGTGCTTTCTTT.

This clonotype was observed at least ten times. This rearrangement joins TRBV24-1 to TRBJ2-1, with 9 bases lining up with TRBD1. The trim removed 2 bases at V and 8 bases at J, leaving 9 bases unmatched. The germline gives CDR1 KGHDR, CDR2 SFDVKD. CDR3 length: 16 amino acids. The CDR3 DNA is TGTGCCACCAGTGATTGGCCGGGACAGGGTTTCGATGAGCAGTTCTTC. As protein: CATSDWPGQGFDEQFF.

This clonotype occurred a few times. This chain uses TRBV12-3 or TRBV12-4 with TRBJ2-2; D might be TRBD2 (5 bases). Between the trimmed V and J ends, which lost 3 bases and 3 bases, there was a span of 8 bases. The CDR3 is 14 residues long. For the CDR3, the DNA is TGTGCCAGCAGTTTTTCCGGGGACACCGGGGAGCTGTTTTTT. This gives the protein CASSFSGDTGELFF.

This clonotype has just a few counts. The genes are TRBV25-1 and TRBJ1-2; a possible D gene is TRBD1 (6 bases). CDR3 length: 16 residues. Trimming pared 5 bases from V and 8 bases from J, leaving 24 bases between. CDR1 and CDR2 (germline): MGHDK, SYGVNS. CDR3 bases: TGTGCCAGCAGTTGGGACCATTCAGGGGCTGAGCGCGGCTACACCTTC. Translated, it gives CASSWDHSGAERGYTF.

In its sample, this clonotype was seen a few times. The chain recombines TRBV7-9 with TRBJ1-1; TRBD1 aligns across 7 bases. The trim removed 7 bases at V and 4 bases at J, leaving 9 bases unmatched. The CDR3 covers 14 residues. Germline CDR1 reads SEHNR; CDR2 reads FQNEAQ (reference sequence). CDR3 in amino acids: CASTPTGFGTEAFF. DNA for the CDR3: TGTGCCAGCACCCCGACAGGGTTCGGCACTGAAGCTTTCTTT.

At least ten counts were recorded for this clonotype. V gene TRBV9 combines with J gene TRBJ2-1; 7 bases line up with TRBD2. The junction had 16 bases not matched to a gene; V was cut back by 4 bases and J by 9 bases. This CDR3 region has 16 residues. Germline values: CDR1 SGDLS, CDR2 YYNGEE. The CDR3 DNA sequence: TGTGCCAGCAGCTCCCAAACCGGGACTAACCTTATTGAGCAGTTCTTC. It specifies CASSSQTGTNLIEQFF.